Shown below are 21 T cell receptor beta chains from a single sample sequenced in a study of blood T cell repertoires in COVID-19 (dated by TCRdb to the early 2020s). Preparation of the library involved the immunoSEQ multiplex PCR assay. Sourced from immuneACCESS, this table was stored by TCRdb with only in-frame sequences that have V and J called. A share of the clones is absent; for the studies checked, an unresolved V gene accounts for under half, and the remainder has no known explanation. Across this sample there are roughly 260,000 clones, with around 87% seen only once. The ten largest make up about 2.1% of the sample. Specimen: peripheral blood. The receptor source for this set is a woman aged 45-60 years with acute or convalescent COVID-19.

V is TRBV13 and J is TRBJ2-1, with a tentative D call TRBD1 (6 bases). V was pared by 4 bases and J by 0 bases, with 13 bases between. This CDR3 comprises 16 residues. Germline CDR1 reads PRHDT; CDR2 reads FYEKMQ (reference sequence). Here the CDR3 reads CASSSQGGRSYNEQFF. DNA for the CDR3: TGTGCCAGCAGCTCCCAAGGGGGACGCTCCTACAATGAGCAGTTCTTC.

The V gene is TRBV9, the J gene TRBJ2-2; 10 nucleotides match TRBD2. Losses at the gene ends were 3 bases for V and 4 bases for J; bases not matched to a gene: 6. The CDR3 runs to 16 residues. Germline V gives CDR1 SGDLS, CDR2 YYNGEE. CDR3 region: CASSESGRAVTGELFF. In DNA form, the CDR3 reads TGTGCCAGCAGCGAAAGCGGGAGGGCGGTCACCGGGGAGCTGTTTTTT.

A single count supports this clone. V gene TRBV13 combines with J gene TRBJ2-7; 8 bases line up with TRBD2. With V trimmed by 0 bases and J by 3 bases, 4 bases remained unmatched. The germline gives CDR1 PRHDT, CDR2 FYEKMQ (reference sequence). This CDR3 region has 15 residues. The CDR3 is CASSLGLAGVYEQYF. The CDR3 bases are TGTGCCAGCAGCTTAGGGCTAGCGGGCGTCTACGAGCAGTACTTC.

This chain uses TRBV10-3 with TRBJ2-2; 7 nucleotides match TRBD1. The J segment lost 0 bases and the V segment lost 6 bases, leaving 4 bases of the junction unmatched. Germline assignment: CDR1 ENHRY and CDR2 SYGVKD. This CDR3 has 15 amino acids. The chain's CDR3 is CAIRPGQPNTGELFF. Written as DNA, the CDR3 is TGTGCCATCAGACCGGGACAGCCGAACACCGGGGAGCTGTTTTTT.

The chain employs TRBV5-4 and TRBJ2-3; D is perhaps TRBD2 (6 bases). Trimming left V 3 bases short and J 2 bases short, with 13 bases between. The germline V gene has CDR1 SGHNT and CDR2 YYREEE (reference sequence). The CDR3 is 15 amino acids. In DNA form, the CDR3 reads TGTGCCAGCAGCTACAGTCGGGACTCCACAGATACGCAGTATTTT. Protein product: CASSYSRDSTDTQYF.

This chain links TRBV10-3 with TRBJ1-2, with D perhaps TRBD1 (6 bases). CDR1 is ENHRY, CDR2 SYGVKD, per germline. V lost 6 bases, J lost 5 bases, and 34 bases lay in between. CDR3 length equals 20 residues. CDR3 sequence reads: CAISTGFYGPPRVGRYGYTF. CDR3 bases: TGTGCCATCAGCACAGGGTTTTACGGGCCACCACGGGTCGGGAGGTATGGCTACACCTTC.

This sequence joins TRBV12-2 and TRBJ1-4; TRBD1, the D gene given by the table, was not confirmed from the DNA. TRBV12-2 is a pseudogene. The CDR3 spans 17 residues. Here the CDR3 reads CASRLAPGTATNEKLFF. CDR3 DNA sequence: TGTGCAAGTCGCTTAGCCCCGGGGACAGCAACTAATGAAAAACTGTTTTTT.

This sequence joins TRBV7-3 and TRBJ2-7; D possibly corresponds to TRBD1 (5 bases). The CDR3 has 13 amino acids. V lost 5 bases and J lost 6, with 14 bases in between. Germline CDR1 SGHTA, CDR2 FQGTGA. The CDR3 DNA sequence: TGTGCCAGCAGCCCACAATCAGGGTTCGAGCAGTACTTC. Amino acid sequence: CASSPQSGFEQYF.

J is TRBJ2-5 and V is TRBV24-1; D call uncertain. This CDR3 comprises 14 residues. Trimming cost V 0 bases and J 4 bases, with 8 bases left between them. Germline V gene lookup returns CDR1 KGHDR and CDR2 SFDVKD. The CDR3 spells CATSDLASSETQYF. The CDR3, as DNA: TGTGCCACCAGTGATTTGGCTAGTTCAGAGACCCAGTACTTC.

This clone was detected once. The chain couples TRBV2 to TRBJ2-1; 9 bases align to TRBD2. V lost 7 bases and J lost 4; bases outside the gene matches: 11. The CDR3 extends over 16 amino acids. Looked up from germline, CDR1 is SNHLY and CDR2 is FYNNEI. The CDR3 region has the DNA TGTGCCAGCAAGTTGCCGGCTAGCGGGGCATACAATGAGCAGTTCTTC. Residues: CASKLPASGAYNEQFF. Combining the CDR3 with reference TRBV2 and TRBJ2-1 gives the whole variable domain EPEVTQTPSHQVTQMGQEVILRCVPISNHLYFYWYRQILGQKVEFLVSFYNNEISEKSEIFDDQFSVERPDGSNFTLKIRSTKLEDSAMYFCASKLPASGAYNEQFFGPGTRLTVL.

The chain recombines TRBV4-2 with TRBJ2-3; TRBD2 might be the D (5 bases). Germline CDR1 is LGHNA and CDR2 is YNFKEQ. Trimming removed 3 bases at V and 0 bases at J, with 13 bases between. This CDR3 has 16 amino acids. Here the CDR3 DNA reads TGTGCCAGCAGCCAGGAGGCCGGGTTCAGCACAGATACGCAGTATTTT. It translates to CASSQEAGFSTDTQYF.

This clone was counted once. The chain has TRBV18 and TRBJ1-2, with no clear D. V was shortened by 5 bases and J by 6 bases, with 10 bases between the two germline ends. There are 12 residues in the CDR3. The germline V gene encodes CDR1 KGHSH and CDR2 LQKENI. CDR3 DNA sequence: TGTGCCAGCTCAGGGTGGGAGAATGGCTACACCTTC. It translates to CASSGWENGYTF.

Here the CDR3 DNA reads TGTGCCAGCAGAGGACAGGGCGGTCAGCCCCAGCATTTT. This translates into CASRGQGGQPQHF. The genes are TRBV6-5 and TRBJ1-5; 8 bases map to TRBD1. The CDR3 totals 13 residues. CDR1 is MNHEY, CDR2 SVGAGI, per germline. V shed 6 bases, J shed 6 bases, and the junction held 4 bases outside the gene matches.

The J gene is TRBJ1-2, the V gene TRBV6-5; unclear D gene. This CDR3 contains 12 residues. In germline, CDR1 is MNHEY, CDR2 SVGAGI. The germline V and J ends were trimmed by 1 base and 6 bases, with 6 bases remaining between them. In nucleotides, the CDR3 is TGTGCCAGCAGTTACTGGGAGGATGGCTACACCTTC. Protein: CASSYWEDGYTF.

The J gene is TRBJ1-2, the V gene TRBV30, with D hard to call. Trimming cost V 0 bases and J 0 bases, with 8 bases left between them. CDR1 and CDR2 from the germline V gene are GTSNPN and SVGIG (reference sequence). The CDR3 is 14 residues long. CDR3 sequence reads: CAWSVGLSNYGYTF. The DNA for the CDR3 is TGTGCCTGGAGTGTCGGGTTGTCTAACTATGGCTACACCTTC.

The chain is built from TRBV29-1 and TRBJ2-3, with 7 bases that match TRBD1. The germline gives CDR1 SQVTM, CDR2 ANQGSEA. The CDR3 spans 15 residues. The junction had 6 bases not matched to a gene; V was cut back by 3 bases and J by 0 bases. CDR3 in DNA: TGCAGCGTTGAGGGGGACAGCACTAGCACAGATACGCAGTATTTT. Protein: CSVEGDSTSTDTQYF.

This clone was detected once. The rearrangement uses TRBV28 and TRBJ2-1; 7 nucleotides match TRBD1. Per the germline V gene, CDR1 is MDHEN and CDR2 is SYDVKM. V trimming: 3 bases; J trimming: 6 bases; junction bases outside the gene matches: 2. The CDR3 has 13 amino acids. The CDR3 sequence: CASSFGTVNEQFF. CDR3 in DNA: TGTGCCAGCAGTTTCGGGACAGTCAATGAGCAGTTCTTC.

The CDR3 DNA reads as TGTGCCAGCAGTAGGGGGTGGGGAAACACCATATATTTT. It translates to CASSRGWGNTIYF. The gene calls are TRBV28 and TRBJ1-3; D may be TRBD1 (6 bases). V lost 5 bases to trimming and J lost 4 bases, with 9 bases between them. Per germline, CDR1 MDHEN and CDR2 SYDVKM. The CDR3 loop spans 13 amino acids.

CDR3 nucleotides: TGTGCCAGCAGAGACAGAGTCTATGGCTACACCTTC. Encoded protein: CASRDRVYGYTF. The V gene is TRBV6-5, the J gene TRBJ1-2, with a possible D match to TRBD1 (5 bases). Trimming removed 6 bases at V and 4 bases at J, with 9 bases between. The germline gives CDR1 MNHEY, CDR2 SVGAGI. The CDR3 is made up of 12 amino acids.

The J gene is TRBJ1-4, the V gene TRBV28, with a possible D match to TRBD1 (5 bases). Deletions cut 3 bases from V and 12 bases from J, with 11 bases between. CDR3 size: 12 residues. CDR1 MDHEN and CDR2 SYDVKM come from the germline V gene. CDR3 sequence: CASSFPGGELFF. In DNA form, the CDR3 reads TGTGCCAGCAGTTTCCCCGGGGGGGAACTGTTTTTT.

The chain employs TRBV7-2 and TRBJ2-7; tentatively, D is TRBD2 (5 bases). Trimming stripped 1 base from V and 3 bases from J, with 10 bases between. This CDR3 has 14 amino acids. The V gene's germline CDR1 is SGHTA and CDR2 FQGNSA. CDR3 sequence: CASSLGGPSYEQYF. The CDR3 DNA reads as TGTGCCAGCAGCTTAGGCGGGCCGAGCTACGAGCAGTACTTC.